This T cell receptor (beta chain) was documented in a study of Ad26.COV2.S vaccination and SARS-CoV-2 variants. Across the study: The vaccine Ad26.COV2.S was put into the muscle once, or twice with 56 days between.

Study results and limitations: Possibly, TCR breadth and depth analyses underestimated total T cell responses.

Germline V gene data show CDR1 as SGHDT and CDR2 as YYEEEE. Deletions cut 0 bases from V and 7 bases from J, with 14 bases between. The CDR3 spans 15 residues. Concerning this clone: The antigen remains undetermined.

The assay was immunoSEQ multiplex PCR, and TCRdb's table has in-frame clones only and misses some. This sample has about 350,000 clones, with around 86% found just once. Treatment indicated: about 20 received Ad26.COV2.S at low or high dose, single or two shots; several received placebo; per-sample allocation not given. Specimen acquisition occurred on day 63 following the initial vaccine or placebo injection. Expression of Wuhan-strain SARS-CoV-2 spike came from the Ad26 vector that formed the vaccine. This clonotype was obtained from a person aged 18-60 years who received the Ad26.COV2.S COVID-19 vaccine or a placebo. This chain connects TRBV5-6 to TRBJ1-5; tentatively, D is TRBD1 (5 bases). Sequencing used peripheral blood, obtained in a trial of Ad26.COV2.S vaccine versus placebo. The CDR3 DNA sequence: TGTGCCAGCAGCTTGGGGGGGAGCGGAGGACAGCCCCAGCATTTT. It translates to CASSLGGSGGQPQHF.